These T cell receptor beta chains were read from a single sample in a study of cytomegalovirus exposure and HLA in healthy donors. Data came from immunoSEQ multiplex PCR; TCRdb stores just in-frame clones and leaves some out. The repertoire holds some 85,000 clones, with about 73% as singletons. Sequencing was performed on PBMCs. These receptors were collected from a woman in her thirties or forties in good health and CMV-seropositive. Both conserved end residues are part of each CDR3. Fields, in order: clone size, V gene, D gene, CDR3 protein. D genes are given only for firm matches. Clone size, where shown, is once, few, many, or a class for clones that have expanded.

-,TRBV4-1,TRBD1,CASSQSPGQGAYEQYF
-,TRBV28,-,CASSHRAHRYGYTF
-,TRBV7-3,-,CASSFGGATNGYTF
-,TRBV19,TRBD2,CASSPRTSVTDTQYF
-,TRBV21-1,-,CASSNPDRGSNQPQHF
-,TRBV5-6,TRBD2,CASSLGSGLAVETQYF
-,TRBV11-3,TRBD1,CASSTHRGETQYF
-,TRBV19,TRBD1,CASSLTGGRSPLHF
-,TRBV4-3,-,CASSMGGETQYF
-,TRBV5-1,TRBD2,CASSLGLAGDEQFF
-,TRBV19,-,CASNEGQRERGNTF
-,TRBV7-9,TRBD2,CASIGGGRRTYEQYF
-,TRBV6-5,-,CASSYGTEGAFF
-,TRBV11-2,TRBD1,CASSLGQGIYYGYTF
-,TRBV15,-,CATSRDRGRDKKLFF
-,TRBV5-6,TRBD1,CASRKTGEVGATNEKLFF
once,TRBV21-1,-,CASSKRARREGRPTYNEQFF
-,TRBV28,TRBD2,CASSLYGAGGPPGELFF
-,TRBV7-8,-,CASSPRQRYSNQPQHF
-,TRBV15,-,CATSRDQVGSNQPQHF
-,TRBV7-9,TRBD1,CASSVPGQGATEAFF
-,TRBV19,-,CASSFRGVADNEQFF
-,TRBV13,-,CASSPKGGDGEAFF
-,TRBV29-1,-,CSLESYNEQFF
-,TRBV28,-,CASSSNLGKNEKLFF
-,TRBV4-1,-,CASSQDSIYPEAFF
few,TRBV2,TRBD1,CASSARTGENIQYF
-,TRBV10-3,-,CATLSADTQYF
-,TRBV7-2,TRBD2,CASSLGSAGGQHTQYF
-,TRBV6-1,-,CASSEAQYRIQETQYF
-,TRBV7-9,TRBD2,CASSLDTSGTQETQYF
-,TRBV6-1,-,CASSEQGYHTGELFF
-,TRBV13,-,CASSGQGRNEQFF
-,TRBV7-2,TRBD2,CASSLRTSGGGADTQYF
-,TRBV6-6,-,CASSYWGRDYGYTF
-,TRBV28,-,CASSFGNGGTEAFF
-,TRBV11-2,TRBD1,CASSPPGTVDGYTF
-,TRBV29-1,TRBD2,CSVEPTGGEQYF
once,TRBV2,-,CASGLTAVSYEQYF
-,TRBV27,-,CASSLSPTGNTEAFF
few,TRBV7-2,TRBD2,CASSLSSGGSYNEQFF
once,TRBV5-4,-,CASSLDRSGYTF
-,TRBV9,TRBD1,CASSVAGTGVRGTFF
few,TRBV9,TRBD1,CASSATGVSYEQYF
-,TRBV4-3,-,CASSQDLLTEAFF